The TCR beta chain under discussion was sequenced for a study of blood T cell repertoires in COVID-19. On the study more broadly: The study drew acute and convalescent COVID-19 samples from the United States, Italy and Spain. Sample material is recorded as cDNA or gDNA derived from T cells, B-cell-depleted T cells, or PBMCs.

Per the authors' pipeline: Using reference gene primer amplification, nucleated cell counts were estimated. Clones were sequenced by immunoSEQ multiplex PCR, and TCRdb holds only the in-frame ones, with some missing. V and J calls and clone size are copied from that table; D and trimming were computed from the DNA. Among roughly 280,000 clones listed, roughly 87% were seen once. This CDR3 comprises 14 residues. Deletions cut 4 bases from V and 3 bases from J, with 13 bases between. CDR1 is SGHRS and CDR2 is YFSETQ in the germline V gene. This receptor was taken from a woman in her fifties or sixties who had recovered from COVID-19. The chain has TRBV5-1 and TRBJ1-1; TRBD1 is a possible D gene (5 bases). Sample: peripheral blood. CDR3 loop: CASSRQGADTEAFF. In DNA form, the CDR3 reads TGCGCCAGCAGCCGTCAGGGTGCTGACACTGAAGCTTTCTTT.